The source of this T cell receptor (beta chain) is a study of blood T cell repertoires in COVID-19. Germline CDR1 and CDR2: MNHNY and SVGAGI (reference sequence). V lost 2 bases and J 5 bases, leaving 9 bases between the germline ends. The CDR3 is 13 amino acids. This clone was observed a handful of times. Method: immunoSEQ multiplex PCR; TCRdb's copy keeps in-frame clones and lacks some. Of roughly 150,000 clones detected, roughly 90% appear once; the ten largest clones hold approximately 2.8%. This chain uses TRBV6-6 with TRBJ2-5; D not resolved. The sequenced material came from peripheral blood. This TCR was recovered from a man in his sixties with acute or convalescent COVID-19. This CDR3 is CASSYPPGETQYF. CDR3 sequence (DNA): TGTGCCAGCAGTTACCCCCCCGGGGAGACCCAGTACTTC.